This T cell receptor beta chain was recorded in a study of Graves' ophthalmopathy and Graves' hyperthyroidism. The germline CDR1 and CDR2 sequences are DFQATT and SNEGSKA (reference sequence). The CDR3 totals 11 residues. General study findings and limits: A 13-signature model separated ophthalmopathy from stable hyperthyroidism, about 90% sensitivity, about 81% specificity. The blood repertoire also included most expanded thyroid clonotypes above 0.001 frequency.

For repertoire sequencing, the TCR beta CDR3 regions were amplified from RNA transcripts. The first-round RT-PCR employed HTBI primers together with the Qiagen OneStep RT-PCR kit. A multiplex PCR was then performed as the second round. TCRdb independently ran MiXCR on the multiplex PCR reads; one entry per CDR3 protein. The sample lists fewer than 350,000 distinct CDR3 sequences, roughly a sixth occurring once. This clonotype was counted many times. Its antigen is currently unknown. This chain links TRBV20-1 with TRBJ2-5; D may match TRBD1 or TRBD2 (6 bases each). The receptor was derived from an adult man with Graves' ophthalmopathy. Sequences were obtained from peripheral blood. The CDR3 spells CSGGLQETQYF. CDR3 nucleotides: TGCAGCGGGGGCCTTCAAGAGACCCAGTACTTC.